This T cell receptor (beta chain) was observed in a study of neoadjuvant anti-PD-1 for oral cavity cancer. Study background: Patients mostly received three to four biweekly nivolumab doses at 3 mg/kg before surgery. Around day 43, patients without progression received a fourth nivolumab dose before surgery.

CDR3 length equals 15 residues. Per the germline V gene, CDR1 is SGHRS and CDR2 is YFSETQ. The V segment lost 1 base and the J segment 8 bases; nucleotides outside the gene matches: 6. Study observations and caveats: Greater tumor shrinkage accompanied bigger post-treatment sizes of preexisting clones.

About this clone itself: As yet, its antigen is unknown.

Two replicates per tumor sample, mostly from roughly 5 ug of genomic DNA. Data came from immunoSEQ multiplex PCR; TCRdb stores just in-frame clones and leaves some out. Of tens of thousands of clones in the sample, 20% to 30% were seen once. Indicated time point: after neoadjuvant nivolumab, at surgical resection. This clonotype originated in a person between 40 and 80 years old with oral cavity squamous cell carcinoma. Material: tumor tissue, obtained after nivolumab (anti-PD-1) treatment. The chain is built from TRBV5-1 and TRBJ2-1, with 10 bases aligning to TRBD2. The DNA of the CDR3 is TGCGCCAGCAGCTTGAGAGCGGGGGGGCAGGATGAGCAGTTCTTC. Its translation is CASSLRAGGQDEQFF. The full variable domain, its missing parts supplied by reference TRBV5-1 and TRBJ2-1, is KAGVTQTPRYLIKTRGQQVTLSCSPISGHRSVSWYQQTPGQGLQFLFEYFSETQRNKGNFPGRFSGRQFSNSRSEMNVSTLELGDSALYLCASSLRAGGQDEQFFGPGTRLTVL.